The 13 T cell receptor beta chains below all came from one sample that was sequenced in a study of breast tumors, draining lymph nodes, adjacent tissues. TCRdb ran MiXCR on the multiplex PCR reads and lists one entry per CDR3 protein. The sample lists about 200,000 distinct CDR3 sequences, 30% to 35% occurring once. Breast cancer patients provided tissue from their axillary draining lymph nodes. Material: axillary lymph node tissue. All receptors come from a female donor with breast cancer. Some clones in this sample may be carry-over from other donors' samples.

This clonotype occurred once. A clone one base away is much larger, so this may be a read error. V is TRBV5-1 and J is TRBJ2-2, with 12 bases that match TRBD1. In germline, CDR1 is SGHRS, CDR2 YFSETQ. The CDR3 has 16 residues. In DNA form, the CDR3 reads TGCGCCAGCAGCTGGGACAGGGGGCCAAACACCGGGGGGCTGTTTTTT. Residues: CASSWDRGPNTGGLFF.

Note on this clonotype: Germline and junction disagree at one end, which may indicate a read error. The CDR3 DNA is TGCGCCAGCAGTGCGGGTAACTCCTGCAATGAGCAGTTCTTC. This sequence encodes CASSAGNSCNEQFF. The chain has TRBV10-2 and TRBJ2-1; D remains ambiguous. The CDR3 consists of 14 residues. The germline V gene encodes CDR1 WSHSY and CDR2 SAAADI.

Turning to this clonotype: This may stem from a read error, because a much larger clone lies one nucleotide away. As the CDR3 is not closed by the conserved phenylalanine or tryptophan, this likely results from a read error. The chain combines TRBV9 with TRBJ2-1, with D tentatively TRBD2 (5 bases). This CDR3 is 13 amino acids long. Trimming removed 0 bases at V and 12 bases at J, with 13 bases between. Germline V gene sequence: CDR1 SGDLS, CDR2 YYNGEE. In nucleotides, the CDR3 is TGTGCCAGCAGCGTAGACCTTGCCGCGGGGCAGTTCTCC. Translated: CASSVDLAAGQFS.

This clonotype has a count of ten or more. The V gene is TRBV5-1, the J gene TRBJ2-2; weak D call: TRBD1 (6 bases). With 0 bases removed from V and 3 bases from J, the gap between germline ends came to 12 bases. CDR3 length: 16 residues. Germline V CDR1 and CDR2: SGHRS, YFSETQ. CDR3 sequence reads: CASSLGQATYTGELFF. The CDR3 DNA is TGCGCCAGCAGCTTGGGACAGGCAACGTACACCGGGGAGCTGTTTTTT.

This rearrangement joins TRBV11-3 to TRBJ1-6; possible D gene TRBD1, 5 bases. V lost 4 bases and J lost 10, with 11 bases in between. This CDR3 contains 13 residues. Germline-derived CDR1 and CDR2 are SGHNT and YENEEA. CDR3 coding DNA: TGTGCCAGCAGCTCCGGGGGGGACTCACCCCTCCACTTT. This encodes CASSSGGDSPLHF.

The V gene is TRBV9, the J gene TRBJ2-2, with TRBD2 matching 8 bases. Germline-derived CDR1 and CDR2 are SGDLS and YYNGEE. V dropped 0 bases and J dropped 7; count of bases not matched to a gene: 5. The CDR3 length is 15 residues. The CDR3 protein is CASSVAGGPHGELFF. Here the CDR3 DNA reads TGTGCCAGCAGCGTAGCGGGAGGGCCTCACGGGGAGCTGTTTTTT.

This clonotype was counted ten times or more. The V gene is TRBV5-1, the J gene TRBJ1-3; no firm D call. V lost 0 bases and J lost 4, with 8 bases in between. The CDR3 contains 14 residues. Looked up from germline, CDR1 is SGHRS and CDR2 is YFSETQ. DNA of the CDR3: TGCGCCAGCAGCTTGGGAGGAGCAGGAAACACCATATATTTT. The encoded protein is CASSLGGAGNTIYF.

The chain employs TRBV7-3 and TRBJ1-5; D call uncertain. This CDR3 comprises 12 residues. The germline gives CDR1 SGHTA, CDR2 FQGTGA. V lost 5 bases to trimming and J lost 10 bases, with 12 bases between them. The CDR3 reads CASSPGVSPQHF. In nucleotides, the CDR3 is TGTGCCAGCAGCCCCGGGGTCAGTCCCCAGCATTTT.

This clonotype came up many times. V is TRBV30 and J is TRBJ1-6, with 8 bases identical to TRBD1. The CDR3 has 16 residues. Germline CDR1 GTSNPN, CDR2 SVGIG (reference sequence). J gave up 5 bases and V 3 bases, and 9 bases lay outside the gene matches. The CDR3 here is CAWRGGADRDNSPLHF. The CDR3 nucleotides are TGTGCCTGGAGGGGAGGGGCGGACAGGGATAATTCACCCCTCCACTTT.

This clonotype occurred many times. The gene calls are TRBV14 and TRBJ2-2; unclear D gene. The CDR3 extends over 15 amino acids. Germline-derived CDR1 and CDR2 are SGHDN and FVKESK. The V gene lost 4 bases and the J gene lost 0 bases, with 9 bases spanning the gap. For the CDR3, the DNA is TGTGCCAGCAGCCGGTCACAGTCGAACACCGGGGAGCTGTTTTTT. It yields the protein CASSRSQSNTGELFF.

This clonotype was picked up one time. This may be a read error, as it is one base from a much larger clone. This chain links TRBV5-4 with TRBJ2-2, with a possible D match to TRBD1 (6 bases). V shed 4 bases and J shed 0 bases, with 10 bases lying between them. CDR3 length: 15 amino acids. The germline gives CDR1 SGHNT, CDR2 YYREEE (reference sequence). The CDR3 loop is CASSGDRTNTGELFF. In nucleotides, the CDR3 is TGTGCCAGCAGCGGCGACAGGACGAACACCGGGGAGCTGTTTTTT. The complete variable domain, with remaining parts taken from reference TRBV5-4 and TRBJ2-2, reads ETGVTQSPTHLIKTRGQQVTLRCSSQSGHNTVSWYQQALGQGPQFIFQYYREEENGRGNFPPRFSGLQFPNYSSELNVNALELDDSALYLCASSGDRTNTGELFFGEGSRLTVL.

This clonotype was counted at least ten times. The chain recombines TRBV7-9 with TRBJ2-1; no definite D call. Per germline, CDR1 SEHNR and CDR2 FQNEAQ (reference sequence). The CDR3 is made up of 16 amino acids. V gave up 1 base and J gave up 4 bases, with 14 bases separating them. CDR3 sequence reads: CASSLDGRKLYNEQFF. In nucleotides, the CDR3 is TGTGCCAGCAGCTTAGATGGCAGGAAACTATACAATGAGCAGTTCTTC.

CDR3 loop: CASSRGEGSYNEQFF. CDR3 nucleotides: TGTGCCAGCAGCCGGGGGGAAGGCTCCTACAATGAGCAGTTCTTC. J is TRBJ2-1 and V is TRBV7-2, with 7 nucleotides matching TRBD2. This CDR3 contains 15 residues. Unmatched junction bases numbered 4, after V lost 5 bases and J lost 0 bases. Germline V gene sequence: CDR1 SGHTA, CDR2 FQGNSA.